This entry describes one T cell receptor (beta chain). The antigen remains unidentified. Measured with immunoSEQ multiplex PCR; TCRdb has only the in-frame clones, and not every one. Among under 150,000 clones listed, roughly 89% were seen once. The data were taken from a study of Ad26.COV2.S vaccination and SARS-CoV-2 variants. Study-level results: Reportedly, after vaccination the spike-specific CD8+ and CD4+ T cell responses displayed substantial breadth. People given the vaccine had a wider spike-specific TCR breadth than placebo recipients did.

This receptor was taken from a human donor who had recovered from COVID-19. The sequences come from peripheral blood, collected after recovery from COVID-19.

This chain's CDR3 is CASSLDRDGTGELFF. In nucleotides, the CDR3 is TGTGCCAGCAGCTTGGACAGGGATGGCACCGGGGAGCTGTTTTTT. The V gene is TRBV5-4, the J gene TRBJ2-2, with D possibly being TRBD1 (6 bases). Germline V gives CDR1 SGHNT, CDR2 YYREEE (reference sequence). V was shortened by 0 bases and J by 4 bases, with 10 bases between the two germline ends. The CDR3 contains 15 residues.